This T cell receptor (beta chain) was obtained from a study of Graves' ophthalmopathy and Graves' hyperthyroidism (dated by TCRdb to the late 2010s). About the study as a whole: Peripheral blood was collected at initial diagnosis, prior to any treatment. The study used signatures of the TCR beta repertoire to tell Graves' ophthalmopathy apart from Graves' hyperthyroidism and to predict which patients would progress to ophthalmopathy. In total, around 130 blood samples were TCR-sequenced: 40 to 45 ophthalmopathy, roughly 77 hyperthyroidism and about 17 hyperthyroidism-to-ophthalmopathy patients. To explore V-J signatures that separate ophthalmopathy from hyperthyroidism, a discovery set of 95 to 100 patients was enrolled, consisting of 43 with ophthalmopathy and around 60 with stable hyperthyroidism. The independent validation cohort included some 19 hyperthyroidism patients plus 17 patients who later progressed from hyperthyroidism to ophthalmopathy. T-cell repertoires of thyroid tissue and blood were compared in over five hyperthyroidism patients. After sampling, hyperthyroidism patients received methimazole starting at 30 mg daily, and ophthalmopathy patients received high-dose intravenous methylprednisolone. The 75 to 100 discovery patients were divided at random into training and test sets in a 7:3 ratio. The paper as a whole reports these results and caveats: In validation, the model predicted ophthalmopathy progression with about 71% sensitivity and 72.22% specificity; some 13 predicted patients were CT-confirmed with GO in a median of about 6.2 months. Most of the expanded thyroid clonotypes with a frequency above 0.001 were also detected in blood, and it was suggested that the thyroid immune response may be reflected by blood repertoires. The 13-signature model separated ophthalmopathy from stable hyperthyroidism with roughly 88% sensitivity and just under 84% specificity in cross-validation, and 80%/75% in the test set. Sample size was not statistically predetermined, and group allocation was not concealed from the investigators.

Stable hyperthyroidism was defined as no progression to ophthalmopathy within 18 months of follow-up. Hyperthyroidism patients were newly diagnosed, with disease duration under 2 months, and aged 18 to 65 years. Patients were excluded if they had other autoimmune diseases, uncontrolled infections, pregnancy or lactation. Clinical symptoms, serum thyroxine, TRAb, thyroid ultrasound and orbital computed tomography were used for diagnosis. Using Ficoll-Paque density gradient centrifugation, PBMCs were isolated from about 9.4 ml of fresh peripheral blood. Total RNA was extracted with Trizol reagent and quality-checked on an Agilent 2100 Bioanalyzer. TCR beta CDR3 regions were amplified from RNA transcripts for repertoire sequencing. The first round of RT-PCR was done with HTBI primers and the Qiagen OneStep RT-PCR kit, and was followed by a second round of multiplex PCR, then size selection and purification. Sequencing of the libraries was carried out on an Illumina HiSeq2000 in paired-end mode with 100 bp reads. The study's own analysis went as follows. SOAPnuke was used to process the reads, throwing out any read that had adapters, had uncalled bases, had a mean Phred below 15, or lacked an exact constant-primer or identifier match. COPE v1.2.5 was used to merge high-quality paired reads. Each unique nucleotide sequence was defined as a clonotype, and clonotypes were aligned to IMGT TRB V, D and J references with MiTCR v1.1. Only V-J combinations with frequency above 0.0001 were analysed, covering 99% to 99.2% of repertoires. For each V-J combination, a TCR clonal expansion and chaos score was defined as F50 clonal expansion divided by the chaos observed in the TCRdist matrix. Welch's t-statistics and random forest were used to reduce the features to about 14 V-J combinations, which were then used as input to a naive Bayes classifier. The Morisita-Horn index was used to measure how similar the thyroid and blood repertoires were. The public reads were run again by TCRdb, first through fastp at Q25 and then through MiXCR, and only productive beta chains were kept. Records with the same CDR3 protein are collapsed into one entry carrying the most frequent genes and DNA. The V and J calls were not made by the authors but by TCRdb's processing. Across this sample there are about 620,000 distinct CDR3 sequences, with approximately 22% seen only once. Jointly, the top ten make up roughly 6.9% of the sample.

This clonotype was observed many times. Its binding antigen is unknown. The sample holds no much larger clone one base away, and base qualities are not on file. The CDR3 contains 14 residues, cysteine and phenylalanine counted. The read is trimmed to its CDR3 DNA, 42 bases read in frame from base 1. V loses 1 base of germline sequence and J loses 2 bases, and the interval between the two ends is 6 bases. The CDR1 and CDR2 encoded by the germline V gene are SGHRS and YFSETQ. The receptor's source is a woman aged 18-30 years with stable Graves' hyperthyroidism. Some clones in this sample may be carry-over from other donors' samples. Donor details come from another sample of the same person, matched by shared clones. This sequence uses TRBV5-1 and TRBJ2-2; the D assignment is uncertain and may be TRBD1 or TRBD2, with 5 bases supporting each. Material for sequencing was peripheral blood. The DNA sequence follows: TGCGCCAGCAGCTTGTGGGACAACACCGGGGAGCTGTTTTTT. This is translated as CASSLWDNTGELFF.